What follows describes a single T cell receptor beta chain. This entry comes from a study of blood T cell repertoires in COVID-19. Study overall: COVID-19 samples collected from the United States, Italy and Spain covered acute and convalescent phases. In each case, the material was cDNA or gDNA derived from T cells, B-cell-depleted T cells, or PBMCs.

Authors' methods: Estimation of nucleated cell counts relied on the amplification of reference gene primers. Using immunoSEQ multiplex PCR, the repertoire was profiled, and TCRdb retains in-frame clones only, with some absent. The V and J calls and clone size were taken over from that table, and D and trimming were inferred from the DNA. The sample yields 30,000 to 40,000 clones, less than 90% seen once. The sequenced material came from peripheral blood. The TCR originated in a woman aged 55-75 years with active COVID-19.

This CDR3 reads CASSLGLSNTEAFF. The DNA for the CDR3 is TGTGCCAGCAGCTTGGGACTTTCGAACACTGAAGCTTTCTTT. This chain joins TRBV5-6 and TRBJ1-1, with D unclear. Germline CDR1 reads SGHDT; CDR2 reads YYEEEE. CDR3 length equals 14 residues. Between the trimmed V and J ends, which lost 0 bases and 1 base, there was a span of 7 bases.